This entry features one TCR beta chain sequence. Its antigen is still unknown. These data originate in a study of radiation and T cells in renal cell carcinoma. Across the study: Nephrectomy followed 15 Gy stereotactic body radiation by 4 weeks.

Repertoires were generated with immunoSEQ multiplex PCR, while TCRdb's copy carries only in-frame clones and drops some. The sample has some 110,000 clones; roughly four fifths are singletons. Time point defined: baseline pretreatment blood. Treatment: 15 Gy SBRT to primary tumor, nephrectomy 4 weeks later. The patient's renal cell carcinoma had clear cell pathology. General study results and limits: Top tumor clonotypes rose in blood 2 weeks post-radiation, then contracted. Baseline intratumoral clonotype presence is unknown without pretreatment biopsies.

The material sequenced was blood, taken from a patient whose treatment included radiotherapy and nephrectomy. The origin of this receptor is a woman aged 55-69 years with renal cell carcinoma.

CDR3 sequence reads: CASSSLLGADQPQHF. The CDR3 DNA reads TGTGCCAGCAGCTCCTTATTAGGGGCCGATCAGCCCCAGCATTTT. The chain recombines TRBV7-2 with TRBJ1-5; D might be TRBD1 (5 bases). V dropped 4 bases and J dropped 5 bases, with 15 bases sitting between them. The V gene's germline CDR1 is SGHTA and CDR2 FQGNSA. The CDR3 runs 15 residues.